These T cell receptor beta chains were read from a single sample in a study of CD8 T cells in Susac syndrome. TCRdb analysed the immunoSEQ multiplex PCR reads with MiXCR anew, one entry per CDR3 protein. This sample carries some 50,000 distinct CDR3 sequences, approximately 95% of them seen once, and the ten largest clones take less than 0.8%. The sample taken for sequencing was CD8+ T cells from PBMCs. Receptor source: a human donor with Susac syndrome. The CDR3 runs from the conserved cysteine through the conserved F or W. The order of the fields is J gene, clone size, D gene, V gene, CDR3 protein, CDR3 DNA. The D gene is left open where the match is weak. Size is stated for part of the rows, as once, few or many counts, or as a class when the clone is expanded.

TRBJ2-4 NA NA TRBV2 CASSGGDALSKNIQYF TGTGCCAGCAGTGGGGGAGACGCCTTGTCCAAAAACATTCAGTACTTC
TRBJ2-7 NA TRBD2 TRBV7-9 CASSTPAGGSTYEQYF TGTGCCAGCAGCACCCCAGCGGGGGGGTCAACCTACGAGCAGTACTTC
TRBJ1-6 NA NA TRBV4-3 CASSQDFGYNSPLHF TGCGCCAGCAGCCAAGATTTCGGTTATAATTCACCCCTCCACTTT
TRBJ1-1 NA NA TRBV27 CASSTGWATEAFF TGTGCCAGCAGTACAGGATGGGCCACTGAAGCTTTCTTT
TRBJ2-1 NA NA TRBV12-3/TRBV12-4 CASSPGADNEQFF TGTGCCAGCAGTCCCGGGGCCGACAATGAGCAGTTCTTC
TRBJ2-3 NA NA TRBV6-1 CASSVDSPRATDTQYF TGTGCCAGCAGTGTGGACAGCCCGAGAGCCACAGATACGCAGTATTTT
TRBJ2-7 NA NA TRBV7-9 CASSLGTASSYEQYF TGTGCCAGCAGCTTAGGTACAGCTTCCTCCTACGAGCAGTACTTC
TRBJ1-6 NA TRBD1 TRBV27 CASWTGVNSPLHF TGTGCCAGCTGGACAGGGGTGAATTCACCCCTCCACTTT
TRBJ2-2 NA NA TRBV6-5 CASSYVVRGWVTGELFF TGTGCCAGCAGTTACGTTGTTAGGGGCTGGGTGACCGGGGAGCTGTTTTTT
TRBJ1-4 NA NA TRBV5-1 CASSIGSATNEKLFF TGCGCCAGCAGCATAGGGAGTGCAACTAATGAAAAACTGTTTTTT
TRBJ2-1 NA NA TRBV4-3 CASSPNPPNNEQFF TGCGCCAGCAGCCCAAACCCCCCGAACAATGAGCAGTTCTTC
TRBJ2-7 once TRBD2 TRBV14 CASSQVRGGTYEQYF TGTGCCAGCAGCCAAGTACGGGGGGGGACCTACGAGCAGTACTTC
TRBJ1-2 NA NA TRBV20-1 CSARDLEGTSGYTF TGCAGTGCTAGAGATTTGGAGGGGACGAGTGGCTACACCTTC
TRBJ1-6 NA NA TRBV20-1 CSAIRGRNSPLHF TGCAGTGCTATAAGAGGGCGGAATTCACCCCTCCACTTT
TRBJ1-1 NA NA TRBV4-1 CASSQGGGEAFF TGCGCCAGCAGCCAAGGCGGGGGTGAAGCTTTCTTT
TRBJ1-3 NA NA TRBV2 CASSEPISGNTIYF TGTGCCAGCAGTGAACCGATCTCTGGAAACACCATATATTTT
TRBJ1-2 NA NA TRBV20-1 CSARDPLGVNYGYTF TGCAGTGCGAGGGACCCCCTAGGGGTTAACTATGGCTACACCTTC
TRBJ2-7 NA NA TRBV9 CASSVEDTSFSYEQYF TGTGCCAGCAGCGTAGAGGACACCTCATTCTCCTACGAGCAGTACTTC
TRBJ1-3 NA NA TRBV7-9 CASSLDRESSGNTIYF TGTGCCAGCAGCTTAGACCGGGAGAGCTCTGGAAACACCATATATTTT
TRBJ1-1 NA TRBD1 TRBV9 CASSPQGGAEAFF TGTGCCAGCAGCCCCCAGGGGGGAGCTGAAGCTTTCTTT
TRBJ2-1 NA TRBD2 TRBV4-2 CASSPAGFRGEQFF TGTGCCAGCAGCCCAGCGGGGTTTCGTGGTGAGCAGTTCTTC
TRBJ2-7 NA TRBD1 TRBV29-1 CSAFGQLTGSYEQYF TGCAGCGCGTTTGGTCAGTTGACAGGGTCCTACGAGCAGTACTTC
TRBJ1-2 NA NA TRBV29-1 CSVEDASGNYGYTF TGCAGCGTTGAAGATGCCTCGGGGAACTATGGCTACACCTTC
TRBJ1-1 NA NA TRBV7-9 CASGGRGNTEAFF TGTGCCAGCGGCGGACGGGGGAACACTGAAGCTTTCTTT
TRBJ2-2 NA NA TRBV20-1 CSASRDAGPNTGELFF TGCAGTGCCTCCCGGGATGCGGGACCTAACACCGGGGAGCTGTTTTTT
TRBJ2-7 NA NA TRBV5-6 CASSPGAESYEQYF TGTGCCAGCAGCCCAGGGGCGGAATCCTACGAGCAGTACTTC